The rows below give T cell receptor beta chains drawn from one sample of a study of cytomegalovirus exposure and HLA in healthy donors. Profiled with immunoSEQ multiplex PCR; TCRdb holds only in-frame clones, not every one. The repertoire holds about 130,000 clones, over 70% seen once, with around 2% in the top ten. Sequenced sample: PBMCs. The receptors originated from a woman in her 40s in good health and CMV-seronegative. CDR3s include the opening cysteine and the closing phenylalanine or tryptophan. Each record gives: V gene, J gene, clone size, D gene, CDR3 protein, CDR3 DNA. The D gene is left open where the match is weak. Size is omitted from some rows. Given values are once, few, many or a class for expanded clones.

v_gene: TRBV2
j_gene: TRBJ1-4
abundance: NA
d_gene: TRBD1
CDR3aa: CASSKGQGNEKLFF
CDR3nt: TGTGCCAGCAGCAAGGGACAGGGGAATGAAAAACTGTTTTTT

v_gene: TRBV5-1
j_gene: TRBJ2-7
abundance: NA
d_gene: NA
CDR3aa: CASSLTGKIYEQYF
CDR3nt: TGCGCCAGCAGCTTGACAGGGAAAATCTACGAGCAGTACTTC

v_gene: TRBV5-1
j_gene: TRBJ2-1
abundance: NA
d_gene: TRBD1
CDR3aa: CASSFTGAREQFF
CDR3nt: TGCGCCAGCAGCTTTACAGGGGCCAGGGAGCAGTTCTTC

v_gene: TRBV7-8
j_gene: TRBJ2-2
abundance: NA
d_gene: TRBD2
CDR3aa: CASSMRTSGRATGGTGELFF
CDR3nt: TGTGCCAGCAGCATGAGGACTAGCGGGAGGGCCACCGGCGGCACCGGGGAGCTGTTTTTT

v_gene: TRBV7-9
j_gene: TRBJ2-5
abundance: NA
d_gene: NA
CDR3aa: CASSLAGREETQYF
CDR3nt: TGTGCCAGCAGCTTAGCGGGCAGGGAAGAGACCCAGTACTTC

v_gene: TRBV6-1
j_gene: TRBJ2-7
abundance: NA
d_gene: TRBD1
CDR3aa: CASSVAGGGYEQYF
CDR3nt: TGTGCCAGCAGTGTGGCAGGGGGCGGATACGAGCAGTACTTC

v_gene: TRBV7-9
j_gene: TRBJ1-6
abundance: NA
d_gene: NA
CDR3aa: CASSLHSSYNSPLHF
CDR3nt: TGTGCCAGCAGCCTCCACAGCTCCTATAATTCACCCCTCCACTTT

v_gene: TRBV29-1
j_gene: TRBJ1-5
abundance: NA
d_gene: NA
CDR3aa: CSALEGVSNQPQHF
CDR3nt: TGCAGCGCTTTAGAGGGGGTGAGCAATCAGCCCCAGCATTTT

v_gene: TRBV7-3
j_gene: TRBJ2-5
abundance: NA
d_gene: NA
CDR3aa: CASSEQGWSQETQYF
CDR3nt: TGTGCCAGCAGCGAGCAGGGATGGAGCCAAGAGACCCAGTACTTC

v_gene: TRBV13
j_gene: TRBJ1-2
abundance: NA
d_gene: TRBD1
CDR3aa: CASRPTGVYGYTF
CDR3nt: TGTGCCAGCAGACCGACAGGGGTCTATGGCTACACCTTC

v_gene: TRBV7-8
j_gene: TRBJ2-7
abundance: NA
d_gene: NA
CDR3aa: CASMAAGTTGYEQYF
CDR3nt: TGTGCCAGCATGGCAGCGGGGACAACGGGCTACGAGCAGTACTTC

v_gene: TRBV9
j_gene: TRBJ2-5
abundance: NA
d_gene: TRBD2
CDR3aa: CASSVAGRGAPQETQYF
CDR3nt: TGTGCCAGCAGCGTAGCCGGGAGGGGGGCCCCTCAAGAGACCCAGTACTTC

v_gene: TRBV7-9
j_gene: TRBJ1-5
abundance: NA
d_gene: NA
CDR3aa: CASSLGGLGNQPQHF
CDR3nt: TGTGCCAGCAGCTTGGGGGGGTTAGGGAACCAGCCCCAGCATTTT

v_gene: TRBV27
j_gene: TRBJ1-5
abundance: NA
d_gene: NA
CDR3aa: CASSPGISNQPQHF
CDR3nt: TGTGCCAGCAGTCCGGGGATTAGCAATCAGCCCCAGCATTTT

v_gene: TRBV6-4
j_gene: TRBJ2-2
abundance: NA
d_gene: TRBD2
CDR3aa: CASSVAGGSTGELFF
CDR3nt: TGTGCCAGCAGTGTAGCGGGGGGGTCCACCGGGGAGCTGTTTTTT

v_gene: TRBV9
j_gene: TRBJ1-2
abundance: NA
d_gene: NA
CDR3aa: CASSVVASYGYTF
CDR3nt: TGTGCCAGCAGCGTAGTAGCTAGCTATGGCTACACCTTC

v_gene: TRBV2
j_gene: TRBJ2-7
abundance: NA
d_gene: NA
CDR3aa: CASTGPGYEQYF
CDR3nt: TGTGCCAGCACCGGTCCTGGCTACGAGCAGTACTTC

v_gene: TRBV7-2
j_gene: TRBJ2-1
abundance: few
d_gene: TRBD2
CDR3aa: CASSLQAGASSSYNEQFF
CDR3nt: TGTGCCAGCAGCTTACAAGCGGGAGCATCTAGCTCCTACAATGAGCAGTTCTTC

v_gene: TRBV30
j_gene: TRBJ2-3
abundance: NA
d_gene: TRBD1
CDR3aa: CAWSVGRTGVGDTQYF
CDR3nt: TGTGCCTGGAGTGTAGGGCGGACAGGGGTTGGTGATACGCAGTATTTT

v_gene: TRBV10-3
j_gene: TRBJ2-2
abundance: NA
d_gene: NA
CDR3aa: CAISPGHNTGELFF
CDR3nt: TGTGCCATCAGTCCGGGACACAACACCGGGGAGCTGTTTTTT